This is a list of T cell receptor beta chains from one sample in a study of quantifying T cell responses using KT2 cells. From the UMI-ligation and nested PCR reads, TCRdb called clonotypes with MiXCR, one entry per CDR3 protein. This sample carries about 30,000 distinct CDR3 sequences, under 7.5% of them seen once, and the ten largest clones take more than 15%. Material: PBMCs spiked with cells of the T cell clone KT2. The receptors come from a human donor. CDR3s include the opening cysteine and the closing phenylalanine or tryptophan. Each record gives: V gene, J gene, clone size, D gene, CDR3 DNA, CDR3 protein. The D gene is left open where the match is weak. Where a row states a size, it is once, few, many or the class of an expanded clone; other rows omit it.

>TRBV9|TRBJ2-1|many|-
TGTGCCAGCAGCGTAGATAAGGGGGGGAACAATGAGCAGTTCTTC
CASSVDKGGNNEQFF
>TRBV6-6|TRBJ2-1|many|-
TGTGCCAGCAGTGCGACAGACTACAATGAGCAGTTCTTC
CASSATDYNEQFF
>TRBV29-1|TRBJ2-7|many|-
TGCAGCGCCCTACTACAGGGAGGGGATTACGAGCAGTACTTC
CSALLQGGDYEQYF
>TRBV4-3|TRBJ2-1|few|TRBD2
TGCGCCAGCAGCCAAGATTGGGGACTAGCGGGAGGGGGCGAGCAGTTCTTC
CASSQDWGLAGGGEQFF
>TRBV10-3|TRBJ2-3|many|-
TGTGCCATCAGTGAAACCGGGACTAGCACAGATACGCAGTATTTT
CAISETGTSTDTQYF
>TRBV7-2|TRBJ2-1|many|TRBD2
TGTGCCAGCAGCTTAAAGGCGGGAGGGTTTTTGGGGTACAATGAGCAGTTCTTC
CASSLKAGGFLGYNEQFF
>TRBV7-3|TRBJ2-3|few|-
TGTGCCAGCAGCACAGGACGGACAGATACGCAGTATTTT
CASSTGRTDTQYF
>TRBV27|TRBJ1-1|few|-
TGTGCCAGCAGTTTATCGCGGGGGAGGGAAGCTTTCTTT
CASSLSRGREAFF
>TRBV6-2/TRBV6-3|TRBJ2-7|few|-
TGTGCCAGCAGTTATACAGGGTCCTCCGAGCAGTACTTC
CASSYTGSSEQYF
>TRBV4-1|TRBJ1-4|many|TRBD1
TGCGCCAGCAGTGCCGACAGGGGGCAAGAAAAACTGTTTTTT
CASSADRGQEKLFF
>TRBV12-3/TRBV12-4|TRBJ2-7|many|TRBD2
TGTGCCAGCAGTGGAGGAGCGGGAGCTTACTTC
CASSGGAGAYF
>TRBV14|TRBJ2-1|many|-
TGTGCCAGCAGCCCAGGGACCTCCGAGCAGTTCTTC
CASSPGTSEQFF
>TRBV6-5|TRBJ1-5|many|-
TGTGCCAGCAGTTATACGGGTAATCAGCCCCAGCATTTT
CASSYTGNQPQHF
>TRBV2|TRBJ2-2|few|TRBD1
TGTGCCAGCACCCGGACAGGGCCGACCGGGGAGCTGTTTTTT
CASTRTGPTGELFF
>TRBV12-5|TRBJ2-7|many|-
TGTGCTAGTGGCACGCAGAGAGGGAGCTCCTACGAGCAGTACTTC
CASGTQRGSSYEQYF
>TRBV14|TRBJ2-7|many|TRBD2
TGTGCCAGCAGCCAAGATGGGAGGGGTACCGAGCAGTACTTC
CASSQDGRGTEQYF
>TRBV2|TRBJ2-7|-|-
TGTGCCAGCAGTGTACACGAGCAGTACTTC
CASSVHEQYF
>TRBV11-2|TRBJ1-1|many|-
TGTGCCAGCAGCTATATTGGAATAAGTGAAGCTTTCTTT
CASSYIGISEAFF
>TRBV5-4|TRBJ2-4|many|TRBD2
TGTGCCAGCAGCCCGGGGACTAGCGGGGCCAAAAACATTCAGTACTTC
CASSPGTSGAKNIQYF
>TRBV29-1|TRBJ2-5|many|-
TGCAGCGTTGACGGATTCCCCGGGAATCAGGAGACCCAGTACTTC
CSVDGFPGNQETQYF
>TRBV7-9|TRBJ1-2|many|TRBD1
TGTGCCAGCAGTTTGGGACAGGGATATGGCTACACCTTC
CASSLGQGYGYTF
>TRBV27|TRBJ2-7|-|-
TGTGCCAGCAGTTGGGACGGCCCACTCCGGTCGGGCTACGAGCAGTACTTC
CASSWDGPLRSGYEQYF
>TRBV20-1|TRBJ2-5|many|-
TGCAGTGCTAGAGATGGGGCAGTCCAAGAGACCCAGTACTTC
CSARDGAVQETQYF
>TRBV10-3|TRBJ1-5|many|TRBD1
TGTGCCATCAGTGAGGCGTCAGGGGGCTTTTCGGATCAGCCCCAGCATTTT
CAISEASGGFSDQPQHF
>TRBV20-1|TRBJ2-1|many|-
TGCAGTGCTACGGACTTCCGCTCCTACAATGAGCAGTTCTTC
CSATDFRSYNEQFF
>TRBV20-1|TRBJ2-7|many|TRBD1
TGCAGTGCTAAAAGACCGGGACAGTCCTACGAGCAGTACTTC
CSAKRPGQSYEQYF
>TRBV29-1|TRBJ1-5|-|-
TGCAGCGTTGGTGTAGATAGCAATCAGCCCCAGCATTTT
CSVGVDSNQPQHF
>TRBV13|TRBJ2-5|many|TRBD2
TGTGCCAGCAGCTTAGGCCTAGCGGGAGGGCCGTGGGAGACCCAGTACTTC
CASSLGLAGGPWETQYF